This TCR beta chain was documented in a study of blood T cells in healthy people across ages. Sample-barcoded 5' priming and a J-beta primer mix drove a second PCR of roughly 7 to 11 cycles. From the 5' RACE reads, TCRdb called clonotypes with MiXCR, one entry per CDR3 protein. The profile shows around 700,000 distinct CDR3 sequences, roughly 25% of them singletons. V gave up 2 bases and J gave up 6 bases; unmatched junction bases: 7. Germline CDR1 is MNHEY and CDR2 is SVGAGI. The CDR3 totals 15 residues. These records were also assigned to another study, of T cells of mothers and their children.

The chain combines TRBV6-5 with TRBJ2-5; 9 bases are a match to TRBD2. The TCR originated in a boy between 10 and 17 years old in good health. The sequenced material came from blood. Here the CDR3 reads CASSYGGGVRKTQYF. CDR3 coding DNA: TGTGCCAGCAGTTACGGCGGGGGGGTTCGGAAGACCCAGTACTTC.